The 4 T cell receptor beta chains below come from one sample, sequenced in a study of Tregs in tolerant kidney transplant recipients. These TCRs are of unknown antigen specificity. Repertoires were generated with immunoSEQ multiplex PCR, while TCRdb's copy carries only in-frame clones and drops some. The sample contains 30,000 to 35,000 clones, approximately 83% of which appear only once. Sequencing used Tregs from blood cultured with allogeneic cells. These receptors were collected from a human donor in good health.

In DNA form, the CDR3 reads TGTGCCAGCAGCTTACAGGGGGCTCCTAACTATGGCTACACCTTC. Encoded protein: CASSLQGAPNYGYTF. V and J are TRBV11-3 and TRBJ1-2, with 8 nucleotides matching TRBD1. Germline CDR1 reads SGHNT; CDR2 reads YENEEA. This CDR3 comprises 15 residues. J gave up 0 bases and V 2 bases, and 2 bases lay outside the gene matches.

The chain combines TRBV19 with TRBJ2-7; D is unresolved. This CDR3 region has 13 residues. The V end lost 5 bases, the J end lost 4 bases, and 12 bases lay between the germline ends. Germline V gene lookup returns CDR1 LNHDA and CDR2 SQIVND (reference sequence). In DNA, the CDR3 is TGTGCCAGTAGTGTAGGGCGTTGGTACGAGCAGTACTTC. Translating it yields CASSVGRWYEQYF.

Notes on this clone: A read error may account for a junction end that differs from germline. CDR3 sequence: CASSKNQGASEEFF. CDR3 DNA: TGTGCCAGCAGTAAGAATCAGGGGGCGAGTGAGGAGTTCTTC. J is TRBJ2-1 and V is TRBV6-1; 8 bases agree with TRBD1. In germline, CDR1 is MNHNS, CDR2 SASEGT. CDR3 length equals 14 residues.

This clone has just one count. This rearrangement joins TRBV15 to TRBJ2-5; TRBD1 matches 8 bases. CDR1 and CDR2 (germline): LNHNV, YYDKDF (reference sequence). Losses at the gene ends were 1 base for V and 4 bases for J; bases not matched to a gene: 14. This CDR3 has 18 residues. CDR3 residues: CATSRGVATGGRLETQYF. CDR3 DNA: TGTGCCACCAGCAGAGGTGTGGCTACAGGGGGGAGATTAGAGACCCAGTACTTC.